These 32 T cell receptor beta chains originate from one sample sequenced in a study of blood T cells in healthy people across ages. Combining a sample-barcoded 5' primer with a J-beta primer mix, a second PCR ran for roughly 7 to 11 cycles. MiXCR, applied by TCRdb to the 5' RACE reads, yields one record per CDR3 protein. The sample yields 980,000 or so distinct CDR3 sequences, 40% to 60% seen once. Sequencing was performed on blood. The source of these receptors is a man aged 25 to 45 in good health.

The V gene is TRBV4-1, the J gene TRBJ2-2; no clear D. CDR3 length: 14 residues. Germline values: CDR1 MGHRA, CDR2 YSYEKL. V lost 1 base and J lost 4, with 7 bases in between. The CDR3 reads CASSQARITGELFF. The CDR3 DNA sequence: TGCGCCAGCAGCCAAGCCAGGATCACCGGGGAGCTGTTTTTT.

The V gene is TRBV4-3, the J gene TRBJ1-1, with D perhaps TRBD1 (6 bases). V gave up 1 base and J gave up 1 base, with 10 bases separating them. Germline V CDR1 and CDR2: LGHNA, YSLEER. The length of the CDR3 is 15 residues. The CDR3, as DNA: TGCGCCAGCAGCCAAGCTGAAGGGGGGAACACTGAAGCTTTCTTT. The encoded protein is CASSQAEGGNTEAFF.

The chain couples TRBV7-2 to TRBJ2-3, with 9 bases lining up with TRBD2. Trimming took 8 bases from V and 4 from J; bases not matched to a gene: 10. Germline CDR1 and CDR2: SGHTA and FQGNSA. The CDR3 totals 15 residues. The CDR3 region is CASREGGGGADTQYF. The CDR3 region has the DNA TGTGCCAGCCGGGAGGGCGGGGGGGGTGCAGATACGCAGTATTTT.

The chain employs TRBV7-9 and TRBJ2-6; no firm D call. Trimming removed 4 bases at V and 0 bases at J, with 16 bases between. Germline loops: CDR1 SEHNR, CDR2 FQNEAQ (reference sequence). This CDR3 spans 18 amino acids. The CDR3 protein is CASSSPPAHTSGANVLTF. The CDR3 DNA reads as TGTGCCAGCAGCTCCCCGCCAGCGCATACCTCTGGGGCCAACGTCCTGACTTTC.

V usage is TRBV12-3 or TRBV12-4 and J usage is TRBJ2-3, with D possibly called TRBD1 or TRBD2 (6 bases each). CDR3 length: 16 amino acids. V lost 3 bases, J lost 5 bases, and 18 bases lay in between. The CDR3 bases are TGTGCCAGCAGTTTGAGAATAGGGGGGCAAGGAGATACGCAGTATTTT. It encodes CASSLRIGGQGDTQYF.

The chain carries TRBV5-1 and TRBJ1-4; tentative D call: TRBD1 (6 bases). Germline V CDR1 and CDR2: SGHRS, YFSETQ. Trimming pared 2 bases from V and 6 bases from J, leaving 14 bases between. The CDR3 sequence is 15 residues long. The CDR3 region has the DNA TGCGCCAGCAGCTTCGCTTTCTCAGGGGATGAAAAACTGTTTTTT. Its translation: CASSFAFSGDEKLFF. The full variable domain, with the rest looked up from reference TRBV5-1 and TRBJ1-4, is KAGVTQTPRYLIKTRGQQVTLSCSPISGHRSVSWYQQTPGQGLQFLFEYFSETQRNKGNFPGRFSGRQFSNSRSEMNVSTLELGDSALYLCASSFAFSGDEKLFFGSGTQLSVL.

Comments on this clonotype: This may be a read error, as it is one base from a much larger clone. The V gene is TRBV3-1, the J gene TRBJ2-1; D is unclear. Per germline, CDR1 LGHDT and CDR2 YNNKEL (reference sequence). The CDR3 is 15 residues long. V was pared by 0 bases and J by 8 bases, with 14 bases between. This chain's CDR3 is CASSQDPTGVDEQFF. The DNA for the CDR3 is TGTGCCAGCAGCCAAGATCCGACTGGCGTCGATGAGCAGTTCTTC.

The chain links TRBV7-9 to TRBJ1-1; the match to TRBD1 covers 9 bases. Germline values: CDR1 SEHNR, CDR2 FQNEAQ (reference sequence). The CDR3 covers 15 residues. V shed 4 bases, J shed 8 bases, and the junction held 11 bases outside the gene matches. CDR3 bases: TGTGCCAGCAGCTCCATGGGGACAGGGCTGACCGAAGCTTTCTTT. As protein: CASSSMGTGLTEAFF.

This clonotype was seen many times. Given a much more abundant clone one base away, this may be a read error. CDR3 coding DNA: TGTGCCAGCAGTGTAGGAGGGGTCCCCTACGAGCAGTACTTC. This gives the protein CASSVGGVPYEQYF. The chain carries TRBV28 and TRBJ2-7; TRBD2 might be the D (6 bases). Germline V gene data show CDR1 as MDHEN and CDR2 as SYDVKM. The V and J ends lost 5 bases and 2 bases respectively, with 13 bases between them. CDR3 length: 14 residues. Drawing the rest from reference TRBV28 and TRBJ2-7, the complete variable domain is DVKVTQSSRYLVKRTGEKVFLECVQDMDHENMFWYRQDPGLGLRLIYFSYDVKMKEKGDIPEGYSVSREKKERFSLILESASTNQTSMYLCASSVGGVPYEQYFGPGTRLTVT.

Only a few counts were recorded for this clonotype. This chain joins TRBV5-1 and TRBJ2-3, with D possibly matching TRBD1 (5 bases). The CDR3 covers 14 residues. Trimming shortened V by 1 base and J by 4 bases, and 10 bases separated the two germline ends. Germline V gives CDR1 SGHRS, CDR2 YFSETQ. This chain's CDR3 is CASSLLQGSDTQYF. DNA of the CDR3: TGCGCCAGCAGCTTGTTGCAGGGATCAGATACGCAGTATTTT.

The gene calls are TRBV5-1 and TRBJ1-1, with D hard to call. V was clipped by 3 bases and J by 1 base, with 10 bases between them. The CDR3 totals 14 residues. CDR1 and CDR2 from the germline V gene are SGHRS and YFSETQ. The CDR3 nucleotides are TGCGCCAGCAGCTGGAGAGGTGCGAACACTGAAGCTTTCTTT. This encodes CASSWRGANTEAFF.

This clonotype showed up just a few times. The rearrangement links TRBV4-1 to TRBJ2-4; D is possibly TRBD1 (5 bases). Germline CDR1 and CDR2: MGHRA and YSYEKL. V was cut by 3 bases and J by 0 bases, with 9 bases left in between. The CDR3 runs to 15 residues. The CDR3 loop reads CASSQTVLAKNIQYF. As DNA, the CDR3 is TGCGCCAGCAGCCAGACAGTTCTAGCCAAAAACATTCAGTACTTC.

This clonotype was counted a few times. V and J are TRBV27 and TRBJ2-1; 9 bases map to TRBD1. The CDR3 has 16 residues. CDR1 MNHEY and CDR2 SMNVEV come from the germline V gene (reference sequence). With 7 bases clipped from V and 1 base from J, the junction kept 8 bases outside the gene matches. CDR3 bases: TGTGCCAGCAAAACAGGACAGGGGCTTTCCTACAATGAGCAGTTCTTC. Protein product: CASKTGQGLSYNEQFF.

This clonotype has a single count. This chain joins TRBV30 and TRBJ2-3, with D perhaps being TRBD1 or TRBD2 (5 bases each). V lost 8 bases and J lost 2, with 11 bases in between. The CDR3 runs to 12 residues. Germline V gives CDR1 GTSNPN, CDR2 SVGIG (reference sequence). In DNA, the CDR3 is TGTGCCCGGGACGGAAACACAGATACGCAGTATTTT. This encodes CARDGNTDTQYF.

This clonotype was seen a few times. The chain has TRBV6-5 and TRBJ1-2, with D tentatively TRBD1 (5 bases). Germline assignment: CDR1 MNHEY and CDR2 SVGAGI. V gave up 2 bases and J gave up 9 bases, with 19 bases separating them. The CDR3 is made up of 15 amino acids. Here the CDR3 reads CASSYGTQGSLRYTF. CDR3 DNA: TGTGCCAGCAGTTACGGGACCCAGGGAAGTCTGCGCTACACCTTC.

The chain uses TRBV5-1 and TRBJ2-3, with 8 bases fitting TRBD2. After removal of 0 bases from V and 1 base from J, the junction contained 7 bases not matched to a gene. This CDR3 is 17 amino acids long. Germline lookup yields CDR1 SGHRS and CDR2 YFSETQ. CDR3 nucleotides: TGCGCCAGCAGCTTGGGGAGCGGGGGCTTTCGCACAGATACGCAGTATTTT. Translated, it gives CASSLGSGGFRTDTQYF.

The chain has TRBV12-3 or TRBV12-4 and TRBJ2-1; TRBD2 matches at 8 bases. The CDR3 extends over 19 amino acids. V was clipped by 2 bases and J by 13 bases; unmatched bases: 25. This chain's CDR3 is CASSLSPFVATIRGGGQFF. The CDR3 DNA is TGTGCCAGCAGTTTATCCCCGTTCGTGGCCACTATCCGGGGGGGTGGACAGTTCTTC.

This rearrangement joins TRBV28 to TRBJ2-3, with 12 nucleotides matching TRBD2. V trimming: 3 bases; J trimming: 2 bases; junction bases outside the gene matches: 9. Germline CDR1 and CDR2: MDHEN and SYDVKM. The CDR3 is made up of 18 amino acids. DNA for the CDR3: TGTGCCAGCAGTTTGCGCGGTGGGACTAGCGGGTTCACAGATACGCAGTATTTT. Translated: CASSLRGGTSGFTDTQYF.

V gene TRBV7-3 combines with J gene TRBJ1-1; D might be TRBD1 (6 bases). CDR1 and CDR2 (germline): SGHTA, FQGTGA. V lost 6 bases and J lost 7, with 15 bases in between. The CDR3 spans 13 residues. Here the CDR3 reads CASSPTSDSEAFF. The CDR3 DNA reads TGTGCCAGCAGTCCGACGTCGGACAGTGAAGCTTTCTTT. The full variable domain, with the rest looked up from reference TRBV7-3 and TRBJ1-1, is GAGVSQTPSNKVTEKGKYVELRCDPISGHTALYWYRQSLGQGPEFLIYFQGTGAADDSGLPNDRFFAVRPEGSVSTLKIQRTERGDSAVYLCASSPTSDSEAFFGQGTRLTVV.

There are a few counts of this clonotype. The genes are TRBV5-1 and TRBJ2-3, with a tentative D call TRBD1 (5 bases). This CDR3 region has 14 residues. Trimming left V 5 bases short and J 2 bases short, with 12 bases between. CDR1 and CDR2 from the germline V gene are SGHRS and YFSETQ. The CDR3 region has the DNA TGCGCCAGCAGTAGTTCCAGGGTCACAGATACGCAGTATTTT. Protein: CASSSSRVTDTQYF.

This clonotype was found a few times. The V call is TRBV28, the J call TRBJ2-3; TRBD1 is a possible D gene (6 bases). The CDR3 loop spans 14 amino acids. V dropped 6 bases and J dropped 2 bases, with 12 bases sitting between them. The germline gives CDR1 MDHEN, CDR2 SYDVKM. The CDR3 sequence is CASSLRGITDTQYF. CDR3 in DNA: TGTGCCAGCAGCTTAAGGGGGATCACAGATACGCAGTATTTT. Full variable domain (outside the CDR3, taken from reference TRBV28 and TRBJ2-3): DVKVTQSSRYLVKRTGEKVFLECVQDMDHENMFWYRQDPGLGLRLIYFSYDVKMKEKGDIPEGYSVSREKKERFSLILESASTNQTSMYLCASSLRGITDTQYFGPGTRLTVL.

There are a few counts of this clonotype. The rearrangement links TRBV4-1 to TRBJ2-7, with TRBD1 identical over 7 bases. Trimming cost V 1 base and J 3 bases; bases outside gene matches: 6. This CDR3 spans 15 amino acids. Germline lookup yields CDR1 MGHRA and CDR2 YSYEKL. CDR3 in DNA: TGCGCCAGCAGCCAAGTGACAGGGTCGGGCTACGAGCAGTACTTC. Protein product: CASSQVTGSGYEQYF.

The rearrangement uses TRBV28 and TRBJ1-2, with a tentative D call TRBD1 (5 bases). CDR1 is MDHEN and CDR2 is SYDVKM in the germline V gene. V lost 5 bases, J lost 8 bases, and 15 bases lay in between. The CDR3 is made up of 13 amino acids. The CDR3 nucleotides are TGTGCCAGCAGTATCGCGCAGGGATGGGGCTACACCTTC. Encoded protein: CASSIAQGWGYTF.

This clonotype was detected only a few times. The chain is built from TRBV20-1 and TRBJ1-4, with TRBD1 as a possible D gene (5 bases). The CDR3 has 15 residues. Germline V gene data show CDR1 as DFQATT and CDR2 as SNEGSKA (reference sequence). V lost 2 bases to trimming and J lost 5 bases, with 15 bases between them. The CDR3 here is CSARPMGLVNEKLFF. CDR3 DNA sequence: TGCAGTGCTAGACCCATGGGACTGGTCAATGAAAAACTGTTTTTT.

This chain joins TRBV20-1 and TRBJ2-3, with 9 bases that match TRBD2. Unmatched junction bases numbered 5, after V lost 3 bases and J lost 4 bases. Germline-derived CDR1 and CDR2 are DFQATT and SNEGSKA (reference sequence). The CDR3 extends over 14 amino acids. The CDR3 DNA reads TGCAGTGCTAGCTCTAGCGGGGATGCAGATACGCAGTATTTT. The encoded protein is CSASSSGDADTQYF.

The chain has TRBV18 and TRBJ2-3; D gene uncertain. This CDR3 contains 14 residues. The germline gives CDR1 KGHSH, CDR2 LQKENI. V was cut by 0 bases and J by 5 bases, with 9 bases left in between. The CDR3 spells CASSPPTAQDTQYF. CDR3 nucleotide sequence: TGTGCCAGCTCACCACCCACAGCTCAAGATACGCAGTATTTT.

The sample holds a few counts of this clonotype. CDR3 nucleotides: TGTGCCAGCAGTGCCAGCGGGGGGGCCCATGAGCAGTTCTTC. Protein: CASSASGGAHEQFF. This chain connects TRBV6-4 to TRBJ2-1; 10 bases fit TRBD2. Germline CDR1 reads MRHNA; CDR2 reads SNTAGT. V shed 4 bases and J 8 bases; nucleotides not matched to a gene: 5. There are 14 residues in the CDR3.

V is TRBV12-3 or TRBV12-4 and J is TRBJ1-1; 9 bases are a match to TRBD1. Losses at the gene ends were 10 bases for V and 6 bases for J; bases not matched to a gene: 9. There are 13 residues in the CDR3. This chain's CDR3 is CAIIQGANPEAFF. DNA of the CDR3: TGTGCCATCATACAGGGGGCGAATCCTGAAGCTTTCTTT.

This clonotype was detected only a few times. J is TRBJ2-7 and V is TRBV3-1, with TRBD1 identical over 9 bases. The length of the CDR3 is 16 residues. The trim removed 1 base at V and 3 bases at J, leaving 7 bases unmatched. Germline V gene lookup returns CDR1 LGHDT and CDR2 YNNKEL (reference sequence). CDR3: CASSQVGDRDLYEQYF. The CDR3 nucleotides are TGTGCCAGCAGCCAAGTTGGGGACAGGGATCTCTACGAGCAGTACTTC.

A remark on this clonotype: The germline gene is not matched at one end of the junction; a read error may be the cause. This chain joins TRBV7-9 and TRBJ2-4, with 8 bases fitting TRBD2. The J call may be wrong; the DNA end is better matched by TRBJ2-7. The CDR3 totals 16 residues. Germline CDR1 and CDR2: SEHNR and FQNEAQ (reference sequence). DNA of the CDR3: TGTGCCAGCACCTTAAGCGGGGGCCAAAATCCTTACGAGCAGTACTTC. It codes for CASTLSGGQNPYEQYF.

V usage is TRBV9 and J usage is TRBJ2-2; 7 bases match TRBD1. Germline V lookup: CDR1 SGDLS, CDR2 YYNGEE. This CDR3 comprises 14 residues. Trimming cost V 3 bases and J 6 bases; bases outside gene matches: 5. This CDR3 is CASSGTGVAGELFF. As DNA, the CDR3 is TGTGCCAGCAGCGGAACAGGGGTTGCCGGGGAGCTGTTTTTT.

This clonotype came up a few times. The rearrangement links TRBV5-6 to TRBJ2-4; no definite D call. The germline V gene has CDR1 SGHDT and CDR2 YYEEEE. V gave up 1 base and J gave up 0 bases, with 8 bases separating them. The length of the CDR3 is 15 residues. CDR3 DNA: TGTGCCAGCAGCTTGTACCGGCTAGCCAAAAACATTCAGTACTTC. Amino acid sequence: CASSLYRLAKNIQYF.